A selection of T cell receptor beta chains follows, all from one sample in a study of shared clonotypes between healthy human individuals. The protocol was immunoSEQ multiplex PCR, while the TCRdb copy is restricted to in-frame clones and leaves out a portion. The table shows roughly 2,000,000 clones, with about 95% occurring only once. Sequenced input: naive CD8+ T cells sorted from blood. The receptors were gathered from a man aged 18 to 30 in good health. CDR3s include the opening cysteine and the closing phenylalanine or tryptophan. The D gene is left open where the match is weak. Not every row has a clone size; where given, it reads once, few, many or a size class.

d_gene,abundance,v_gene,j_gene,len,CDR3nt,CDR3aa
NA,NA,TRBV2,TRBJ2-5,16,TGTGCCAGCAGTGCGAAAAGGGGAGCGATACCGGAGACCCAGTACTTC,CASSAKRGAIPETQYF
TRBD1,NA,TRBV5-1,TRBJ2-7,14,TGCGCCAGCAGCCTATGGACAGGGAGCTACGAGCAGTACTTC,CASSLWTGSYEQYF
NA,once,TRBV5-1,TRBJ1-5,15,TGCGCCAGCAGCATTGGGACCGCCAGCAATCAGCCCCAGCATTTT,CASSIGTASNQPQHF
TRBD1,NA,TRBV4-2,TRBJ1-2,15,TGTGCCAGCAGCCAACCCGGACAGGAGAGCTATGGCTACACCTTC,CASSQPGQESYGYTF
NA,NA,TRBV25-1,TRBJ2-7,13,TGTGCCAGCAGTGTAGGGGAATCCTACGAGCAGTACTTC,CASSVGESYEQYF
NA,NA,TRBV4-3,TRBJ1-1,16,TGCGCCAGCAGCCAAGATGGGGGGGGTGAAAATACTGAAGCTTTCTTT,CASSQDGGGENTEAFF
NA,NA,TRBV7-8,TRBJ2-3,16,TGTGCCAGCAGCTTAGGAGTCCACCCGTCCACAGATACGCAGTATTTT,CASSLGVHPSTDTQYF
NA,NA,TRBV28,TRBJ2-7,13,TGTGCCAGCAGCAGACAGGACTCCTACGAGCAGTACTTC,CASSRQDSYEQYF
NA,NA,TRBV27,TRBJ1-6,16,TGTGCCAGCAGTTTGGGGGGTCCTACCTATAATTCACCCCTCCACTTT,CASSLGGPTYNSPLHF
NA,NA,TRBV19,TRBJ2-7,14,TGTGCCAGTAGTATGGGGCAGGGGACCTACGAGCAGAACTTC,CASSMGQGTYEQNF
NA,NA,TRBV7-9,TRBJ1-3,15,TGTGCCAGCAGCCCCGACAGCCGCTCTGGAAACACCATATATTTT,CASSPDSRSGNTIYF
TRBD1,NA,TRBV4-1,TRBJ2-7,15,TGCGCCAGCAGCCATGGACAGGGGATGTGGTACGAGCAGTACTTC,CASSHGQGMWYEQYF
NA,NA,TRBV7-2,TRBJ1-3,15,TGTGCCAGCAGCTCCACAGGGACCTCTGGAAACACCATATATTTT,CASSSTGTSGNTIYF
NA,NA,TRBV28,TRBJ1-5,14,TGTGCCAGCAGTTGGAGGGGAAGCAATCAGCCCCAGCATTTT,CASSWRGSNQPQHF
NA,NA,TRBV28,TRBJ2-1,16,TGTGCCAGCAGGATAGGTACCGGGACGGAATACAATGAGCAGTTCTTC,CASRIGTGTEYNEQFF
NA,NA,TRBV28,TRBJ1-5,14,TGTGCCAGCAGTCTGAGGACACTCAATCAGCCCCAGCATTTT,CASSLRTLNQPQHF
NA,NA,TRBV10-3,TRBJ1-2,15,TGTGCCATCAGTGAGTGGCGCAATGACAACTATGGCTACACCTTC,CAISEWRNDNYGYTF
NA,NA,TRBV7-5,TRBJ2-1,20,TGTGCCAGAAGCTCGGAAGATACTAGAGAACACAAGTCTGACCACAATGAGCAGTTCTTC,CARSSEDTREHKSDHNEQFF
NA,NA,TRBV9,TRBJ1-2,16,TGTGCCAGCAGCGAGAGAGGGGACGGTGAAAACTATGGCTACACCTTC,CASSERGDGENYGYTF
TRBD1,NA,TRBV2,TRBJ1-1,14,TGTGCCAGCAGCCGGACAGGGCGTAACACTGAAGCTTTCTTT,CASSRTGRNTEAFF
NA,NA,TRBV14,TRBJ1-4,16,TGTGCCAGCAGCCAGGAAGGTGAGGGGTCAGATGAAAAACTGTTTTTT,CASSQEGEGSDEKLFF
TRBD2,NA,TRBV9,TRBJ2-2,17,TGTGCCAGCAGCGAGAGGGCTCCTAGCGGACCTGCGCGGGAGCTGTTTTTT,CASSERAPSGPARELFF
TRBD1,NA,TRBV4-1,TRBJ2-7,16,TGCGCCAGCAGCCAAGCGCCCGGGACAGGGGCTTACGAGCAGTACTTC,CASSQAPGTGAYEQYF
TRBD2,NA,TRBV4-3,TRBJ2-1,19,TGCGCCAGCAGCCAAGAGGTCCTAGCGGGAGAAGGTGGGTACAATGAGCAGTTCTTC,CASSQEVLAGEGGYNEQFF
TRBD2,NA,TRBV18,TRBJ2-1,16,TGTGCCAGCTCACCCCCCCCGCCAGGTGGGACTACGGGGGTGTTCTTC,CASSPPPPGGTTGVFF
NA,once,TRBV21-1,TRBJ2-7,16,TGTGCCAGCAGCCCAAACGCACTAGCGGGGAAGTACGAGCAGTACTTC,CASSPNALAGKYEQYF
NA,NA,TRBV19,TRBJ1-3,13,TGTGCGAGCGCGGGGTCCCCTGGAAACACCATATATTTT,CASAGSPGNTIYF
NA,NA,TRBV19,TRBJ2-1,14,TGTGCCAGTAGCGGGCCCACGGACTACAATGAGCAGTTCTTC,CASSGPTDYNEQFF